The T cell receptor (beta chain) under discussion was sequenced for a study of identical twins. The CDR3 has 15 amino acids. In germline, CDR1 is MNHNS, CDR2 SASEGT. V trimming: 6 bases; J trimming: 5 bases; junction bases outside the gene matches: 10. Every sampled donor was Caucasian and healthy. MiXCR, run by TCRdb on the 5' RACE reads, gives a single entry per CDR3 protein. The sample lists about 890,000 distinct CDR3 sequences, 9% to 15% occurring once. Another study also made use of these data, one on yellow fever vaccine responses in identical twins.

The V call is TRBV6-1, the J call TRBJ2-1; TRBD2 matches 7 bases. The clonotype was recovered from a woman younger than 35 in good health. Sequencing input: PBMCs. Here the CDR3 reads CASRRAGVQNNEQFF. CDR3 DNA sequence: TGTGCCAGCAGGAGGGCGGGAGTTCAGAACAATGAGCAGTTCTTC.